Following are 11 T cell receptor beta chains from one sample sequenced in a study of shared clonotypes between healthy human individuals. Clones were sequenced by immunoSEQ multiplex PCR, and TCRdb holds only the in-frame ones, with some missing. Among millions of clones listed, about 92% were seen once. The sample consisted of naive CD4+ T cells from PBMCs. The subset: CD45RA+ positively selected. The source of these receptors is a young man in good health. Some clones in this sample may be carry-over from other donors' samples.

V is TRBV5-4 and J is TRBJ2-4; no reliable D call. CDR1 SGHNT and CDR2 YYREEE come from the germline V gene (reference sequence). Trimming stripped 4 bases from V and 0 bases from J, with 14 bases between. CDR3 length equals 16 residues. The CDR3 coding sequence is TGTGCCAGCAGCCCCACAGTTACCCTAGCCAAAAACATTCAGTACTTC. Translated, it gives CASSPTVTLAKNIQYF.

J is TRBJ1-1 and V is TRBV27, with D tentatively TRBD1 (5 bases). V lost 8 bases and J lost 5, with 15 bases in between. The CDR3 has 13 amino acids. Germline-derived CDR1 and CDR2 are MNHEY and SMNVEV (reference sequence). The CDR3 region is CASFRTGGTEAFF. In nucleotides, the CDR3 is TGTGCCAGCTTTCGAACCGGGGGAACTGAAGCTTTCTTT.

This sequence joins TRBV18 and TRBJ2-3, with TRBD2 matching 10 bases. This CDR3 spans 16 amino acids. Germline V lookup: CDR1 KGHSH, CDR2 LQKENI. Germline trimming cut 2 bases from V and 5 bases from J; bases unmatched to any gene: 7. The CDR3 protein is CASSPGLAGVIDTQYF. The CDR3 nucleotides read TGTGCCAGCTCACCAGGGCTAGCGGGAGTGATAGATACGCAGTATTTT.

This clone was observed a single time. CDR3 in DNA: TGTGCCAGCAGCGCACCCGGGACTAGCGCTGGGGCCAACGTCCTGACTTTC. It codes for CASSAPGTSAGANVLTF. The rearrangement uses TRBV7-8 and TRBJ2-6; TRBD2 agrees at 10 bases. Per the germline V gene, CDR1 is SGHVS and CDR2 is FQNEAQ. The CDR3 loop spans 17 amino acids. V shed 5 bases and J 2 bases; nucleotides not matched to a gene: 6. The full variable domain, rest sourced from reference TRBV7-8 and TRBJ2-6, is GAGVSQSPRYKVAKRGQDVALRCDPISGHVSLFWYQQALGQGPEFLTYFQNEAQLDKSGLPSDRFFAERPEGSVSTLKIQRTQQEDSAVYLCASSAPGTSAGANVLTFGAGSRLTVL.

The gene calls are TRBV5-1 and TRBJ2-1; D is perhaps TRBD1 (6 bases). Trimming stripped 5 bases from V and 6 bases from J, with 12 bases between. This CDR3 has 13 residues. The germline gives CDR1 SGHRS, CDR2 YFSETQ. In DNA, the CDR3 is TGCGCCAGCAGGATGACAGGCTCCAATGAGCAGTTCTTC. This translates into CASRMTGSNEQFF.

The chain has TRBV29-1 and TRBJ1-3; D gene uncertain. The CDR3 totals 15 residues. Trimming took off 6 bases at V and 3 bases at J, with 18 bases between the two ends. CDR1 SQVTM and CDR2 ANQGSEA come from the germline V gene. CDR3 sequence: CSVLEGQARGNTIYF. Here the CDR3 DNA reads TGCAGCGTCCTCGAAGGGCAGGCCCGTGGAAACACCATATATTTT.

This chain links TRBV19 with TRBJ1-5, with D perhaps TRBD1 (6 bases). Germline CDR1 LNHDA, CDR2 SQIVND (reference sequence). V lost 10 bases, J lost 0 bases, and 13 bases lay in between. The CDR3 sequence is 14 residues long. CDR3 amino acids: CATLGGGSNQPQHF. DNA of the CDR3: TGTGCCACCCTGGGAGGGGGTAGCAATCAGCCCCAGCATTTT.

The V gene is TRBV27, the J gene TRBJ2-3; D possibly uses TRBD1 or TRBD2 (6 bases each). Looked up from germline, CDR1 is MNHEY and CDR2 is SMNVEV (reference sequence). The V and J ends lost 6 bases and 2 bases respectively, with 12 bases between them. The CDR3 contains 14 residues. Here the CDR3 DNA reads TGTGCCAGCAGCCGCCCGGGGGCCACAGATACGCAGTATTTT. Residues: CASSRPGATDTQYF.

The chain has TRBV7-9 and TRBJ2-7; D remains ambiguous. The CDR3 is 12 amino acids. The V gene lost 5 bases and the J gene lost 6 bases, with 11 bases spanning the gap. Germline CDR1 SEHNR, CDR2 FQNEAQ (reference sequence). CDR3 sequence (DNA): TGTGCCAGCAGCCCCTTTAACGGCGAGCAGTACTTC. This sequence encodes CASSPFNGEQYF.

This chain connects TRBV6-5 to TRBJ2-3, with D unclear. The CDR3 extends over 14 amino acids. V lost 6 bases and J lost 3, with 13 bases in between. Germline V gene lookup returns CDR1 MNHEY and CDR2 SVGAGI. CDR3 in DNA: TGTGCCAGCAGCGACTCTGGCGGTACAGATACGCAGTATTTT. This encodes CASSDSGGTDTQYF.

A remark on this clone: A junction boundary mismatches the germline segment, possibly from a read error. The chain joins TRBV5-6 to TRBJ2-3; D not certain. The CDR3 totals 13 residues. CDR1 is SGHDT, CDR2 YYEEEE, per germline. The CDR3 DNA reads TGTGCCAGCAGTTTGGGGATGTCGGGTACGCAGTATTTT. Encoded protein: CASSLGMSGTQYF.